These 30 T cell receptor beta chains were sequenced from one sample in a study of cytomegalovirus exposure and HLA in healthy donors. PCR used 60 Vbeta primers and 13 Jbeta primers. Clones were read by immunoSEQ multiplex PCR, and TCRdb kept only the in-frame ones, dropping some. The table has under 100,000 clones, 55% to 70% seen once. Sequencing was carried out using PBMCs. Receptor source: a middle-aged woman in good health and CMV-seropositive.

The CDR3 bases are TGTGCCAGCAGGCGACAGAACACCGGGGAGCTGTTTTTT. Translation gives CASRRQNTGELFF. The rearrangement joins TRBV14 to TRBJ2-2; D remains unclear. CDR3 length: 13 residues. CDR1 is SGHDN, CDR2 FVKESK, per germline. V was shortened by 6 bases and J by 1 base, with 6 bases between the two germline ends.

This clone was seen only a few times. The J gene is TRBJ1-3, the V gene TRBV10-1; D unresolved. The CDR3 runs to 13 residues. Trimming cost V 7 bases and J 0 bases, with 7 bases left between them. Per germline, CDR1 WNHNN and CDR2 SYGVQD (reference sequence). CDR3 in DNA: TGCGCCAGCACAAGCAACTCTGGAAACACCATATATTTT. Translating it yields CASTSNSGNTIYF.

The chain employs TRBV7-7 and TRBJ2-2, with TRBD2 matching 10 bases. Germline CDR1 and CDR2: SSHAT and FNYEAQ (reference sequence). The length of the CDR3 is 17 residues. The V segment lost 0 bases and the J segment 4 bases; nucleotides outside the gene matches: 5. The DNA for the CDR3 is TGTGCCAGCAGCTTAGCGCCTAGCGGGAGATTCACCGGGGAGCTGTTTTTT. The encoded protein is CASSLAPSGRFTGELFF. The variable domain in full, completed from reference TRBV7-7 and TRBJ2-2, reads GAGVSQSPRYKVTKRGQDVTLRCDPISSHATLYWYQQALGQGPEFLTYFNYEAQPDKSGLPSDRFSAERPEGSISTLTIQRTEQRDSAMYRCASSLAPSGRFTGELFFGEGSRLTVL.

V gene TRBV5-4 combines with J gene TRBJ2-7; unclear D gene. The CDR3 runs 14 residues. The germline V gene has CDR1 SGHNT and CDR2 YYREEE (reference sequence). Trimming shortened V by 1 base and J by 0 bases, and 8 bases separated the two germline ends. DNA for the CDR3: TGTGCCAGCAGCTTGCGTCAGTCCTCCTACGAGCAGTACTTC. This encodes CASSLRQSSYEQYF.

The chain joins TRBV5-1 to TRBJ2-5; 7 bases are shared with TRBD2. J was trimmed by 1 base and V by 4 bases; bases with no gene match: 10. This CDR3 has 16 residues. Germline V lookup: CDR1 SGHRS, CDR2 YFSETQ. The chain's CDR3 is CASSRGGGGAQETQYF. Written as DNA, the CDR3 is TGCGCCAGCAGCCGCGGCGGGGGAGGGGCCCAAGAGACCCAGTACTTC. Supplemented by reference TRBV5-1 and TRBJ2-5, the full variable domain reads KAGVTQTPRYLIKTRGQQVTLSCSPISGHRSVSWYQQTPGQGLQFLFEYFSETQRNKGNFPGRFSGRQFSNSRSEMNVSTLELGDSALYLCASSRGGGGAQETQYFGPGTRLLVL.

The rearrangement uses TRBV2 and TRBJ1-2, with D maybe TRBD1 (6 bases). This CDR3 has 14 residues. The germline gives CDR1 SNHLY, CDR2 FYNNEI. Trimming took off 8 bases at V and 4 bases at J, with 17 bases between the two ends. The CDR3 DNA reads TGTGCCAGCCGCCCTAGGGGGAGGGGCTATGGCTACACCTTC. Protein product: CASRPRGRGYGYTF. Full variable domain (remainder filled in from reference TRBV2 and TRBJ1-2): EPEVTQTPSHQVTQMGQEVILRCVPISNHLYFYWYRQILGQKVEFLVSFYNNEISEKSEIFDDQFSVERPDGSNFTLKIRSTKLEDSAMYFCASRPRGRGYGYTFGSGTRLTVV.

The CDR3 region is CASSFGQGKYNEQFF. In DNA, the CDR3 is TGTGCCAGCAGCTTTGGGCAGGGGAAGTACAATGAGCAGTTCTTC. The chain uses TRBV11-2 and TRBJ2-1; tentative D call: TRBD1 (6 bases). Germline V gives CDR1 SGHAT, CDR2 FQNNGV. Between the trimmed V and J ends, which lost 3 bases and 4 bases, there was a span of 13 bases. CDR3 size: 15 residues.

This clone has a handful of counts. The V and J genes are TRBV5-8 and TRBJ1-1; 7 bases agree with TRBD1. V lost 5 bases, J lost 0 bases, and 4 bases stayed unmatched. The CDR3 contains 14 residues. Germline CDR1 SGHTS, CDR2 YDEGEE. The CDR3 nucleotides read TGTGCCAGCAGAGTCAGGGGGTTGAACACTGAAGCTTTCTTT. Amino acid sequence: CASRVRGLNTEAFF.

In its sample, this clone was seen a few times. V and J are TRBV20-1 and TRBJ2-5; D remains unclear. This CDR3 is 10 amino acids long. The germline V gene has CDR1 DFQATT and CDR2 SNEGSKA (reference sequence). Trimming removed 6 bases from V and 5 bases from J, with 7 bases in between. CDR3 DNA: TGCAGTGCCCCCCTGGAGACCCAGTACTTC. It yields the protein CSAPLETQYF.

The chain joins TRBV28 to TRBJ1-4; a weak D match, TRBD1 (6 bases). The CDR3 contains 14 residues. V lost 6 bases and J 8 bases, leaving 16 bases between the germline ends. Germline lookup yields CDR1 MDHEN and CDR2 SYDVKM. This chain's CDR3 is CASRMTGRVEKLFF. The CDR3 DNA sequence: TGTGCCAGCAGAATGACAGGACGAGTGGAAAAACTGTTTTTT.

The rearrangement uses TRBV11-2 and TRBJ2-3, with D possibly TRBD2 on 5 matching bases. V was cut by 1 base and J by 0 bases, with 11 bases left in between. The CDR3 totals 16 residues. Germline CDR1 reads SGHAT; CDR2 reads FQNNGV. Written as DNA, the CDR3 is TGTGCCAGCAGCTTAGGAGCAAGCGGTAGCACAGATACGCAGTATTTT. Its translation: CASSLGASGSTDTQYF.

J is TRBJ1-4 and V is TRBV6-5, with a possible D match to TRBD1 (6 bases). V dropped 8 bases and J dropped 0 bases, with 13 bases sitting between them. Germline V gives CDR1 MNHEY, CDR2 SVGAGI. The length of the CDR3 is 15 residues. The chain's CDR3 is CASQGRDATNEKLFF. CDR3 DNA: TGTGCCAGCCAGGGGCGAGATGCAACTAATGAAAAACTGTTTTTT.

The gene calls are TRBV5-6 and TRBJ2-1, with 13 bases aligning to TRBD2. The CDR3 covers 15 residues. The germline V gene encodes CDR1 SGHDT and CDR2 YYEEEE. V lost 2 bases, J lost 8 bases, and 4 bases stayed unmatched. CDR3 loop: CASSLGLAGEYEQFF. CDR3 nucleotides: TGTGCCAGCAGCTTAGGACTAGCGGGAGAGTATGAGCAGTTCTTC.

V gene TRBV18 combines with J gene TRBJ1-5; 8 nucleotides agree with TRBD1. The CDR3 runs to 16 residues. J was trimmed by 0 bases and V by 4 bases; bases with no gene match: 5. Germline CDR1 is KGHSH and CDR2 is LQKENI. In DNA form, the CDR3 reads TGTGCCAGCTCACTAGGACAGGGAAATAGCAATCAGCCCCAGCATTTT. This translates into CASSLGQGNSNQPQHF. Full variable domain (rest looked up from reference TRBV18 and TRBJ1-5): NAGVMQNPRHLVRRRGQEARLRCSPMKGHSHVYWYRQLPEEGLKFMVYLQKENIIDESGMPKERFSAEFPKEGPSILRIQQVVRGDSAAYFCASSLGQGNSNQPQHFGDGTRLSIL.

This clone was detected a few times. This sequence joins TRBV11-3 and TRBJ2-2, with D possibly being TRBD2 (5 bases). The CDR3 totals 18 residues. The V end was cut by 0 bases, the J end by 1 base, with 15 bases between. Germline V CDR1 and CDR2: SGHNT, YENEEA. CDR3 protein: CASSLDQGGSVNTGELFF. Written as DNA, the CDR3 is TGTGCCAGCAGCTTAGATCAAGGTGGTAGCGTGAACACCGGGGAGCTGTTTTTT. Looking up the rest from reference TRBV11-3 and TRBJ2-2 gives the full variable domain: EAGVVQSPRYKIIEKKQPVAFWCNPISGHNTLYWYLQNLGQGPELLIRYENEEAVDDSQLPKDRFSAERLKGVDSTLKIQPAELGDSAVYLCASSLDQGGSVNTGELFFGEGSRLTVL.

The chain couples TRBV5-4 to TRBJ1-4, with 10 nucleotides matching TRBD1. The CDR3 has 15 residues. Trimming at V came to 2 bases and at J to 4 bases, leaving 2 bases not matched to a gene. Germline assignment: CDR1 SGHNT and CDR2 YYREEE (reference sequence). In nucleotides, the CDR3 is TGTGCCAGCAGCTTTGGACAGGGGGGTAATGAAAAACTGTTTTTT. It translates to CASSFGQGGNEKLFF. Variable domain in full (rest from reference TRBV5-4 and TRBJ1-4): ETGVTQSPTHLIKTRGQQVTLRCSSQSGHNTVSWYQQALGQGPQFIFQYYREEENGRGNFPPRFSGLQFPNYSSELNVNALELDDSALYLCASSFGQGGNEKLFFGSGTQLSVL.

The rearrangement links TRBV5-3 to TRBJ2-7; 8 bases match TRBD1. TRBV5-3 is placed among ORFs of uncertain function. With V trimmed by 3 bases and J by 5 bases, 22 bases remained unmatched. The CDR3 has 19 amino acids. CDR3 protein: CARSSGVLLSPQGAHEQYF. The CDR3 DNA reads TGTGCCAGAAGCTCGGGAGTACTGCTTTCTCCCCAGGGGGCCCACGAGCAGTACTTC.

The chain employs TRBV5-8 and TRBJ1-2; TRBD1 might be the D (5 bases). This CDR3 spans 11 amino acids. V lost 5 bases to trimming and J lost 12 bases, with 14 bases between them. Germline loops: CDR1 SGHTS, CDR2 YDEGEE. This CDR3 reads CASRHRGGHTF. DNA of the CDR3: TGTGCCAGCAGACATCGGGGGGGTCACACCTTC.

The chain links TRBV5-1 to TRBJ2-3; TRBD1 matches 9 bases. CDR1 and CDR2 (germline): SGHRS, YFSETQ. The V and J ends lost 5 bases and 1 base, in that order; junction bases with no gene match: 5. This CDR3 is 15 amino acids long. As DNA, the CDR3 is TGCGCCAGCAGAGTACAGGGGGCCGGCACAGATACGCAGTATTTT. It encodes CASRVQGAGTDTQYF.

This clone appeared a few times. The chain joins TRBV5-8 to TRBJ1-1; TRBD1 might be the D (5 bases). V was cut by 4 bases and J by 5 bases, with 12 bases left in between. The length of the CDR3 is 13 residues. CDR1 is SGHTS, CDR2 YDEGEE, per germline. The CDR3 sequence is CASSKGGTTEAFF. The CDR3 DNA follows: TGTGCCAGCAGCAAGGGCGGGACTACTGAAGCTTTCTTT. Based on the CDR3 plus reference TRBV5-8 and TRBJ1-1, the full variable domain is EAGVTQSPTHLIKTRGQQATLRCSPISGHTSVYWYQQALGLGLQFLLWYDEGEERNRGNFPPRFSGRQFPNYSSELNVNALELEDSALYLCASSKGGTTEAFFGQGTRLTVV.

The chain carries TRBV19 and TRBJ1-1; D perhaps matches TRBD1 (5 bases). Germline loops: CDR1 LNHDA, CDR2 SQIVND (reference sequence). The V end was cut by 1 base, the J end by 5 bases, with 14 bases between. CDR3 length equals 15 residues. CDR3 residues: CASSIVALGGTEAFF. The CDR3 nucleotides read TGTGCCAGTAGTATAGTTGCCTTGGGGGGAACTGAAGCTTTCTTT. The full variable domain, in which reference TRBV19 and TRBJ1-1 provide the parts outside the CDR3, is DGGITQSPKYLFRKEGQNVTLSCEQNLNHDAMYWYRQDPGQGLRLIYYSQIVNDFQKGDIAEGYSVSREKKESFPLTVTSAQKNPTAFYLCASSIVALGGTEAFFGQGTRLTVV.

The table lists this clone with a few counts. The genes are TRBV2 and TRBJ2-1, with D possibly matching TRBD1 (6 bases). This CDR3 is 15 amino acids long. V lost 8 bases and J 0 bases, leaving 14 bases between the germline ends. CDR1 and CDR2 from the germline V gene are SNHLY and FYNNEI. The CDR3 loop reads CASGGQPSSYNEQFF. CDR3 bases: TGTGCCAGCGGAGGACAGCCAAGCTCCTACAATGAGCAGTTCTTC.

This sequence joins TRBV4-3 and TRBJ2-3, with a tentative D call TRBD1 (6 bases). This CDR3 is built from 18 residues. CDR1 is LGHNA, CDR2 YSLEER, per germline. V was trimmed by 1 base and J by 6 bases, leaving 23 bases between them. This CDR3 is CASSQGRQRAGVYDTQYF. For the CDR3, the DNA is TGCGCCAGCAGCCAAGGGAGACAAAGGGCAGGGGTTTACGATACGCAGTATTTT.

J is TRBJ2-2 and V is TRBV28, with D tentatively TRBD1 (5 bases). V was trimmed by 3 bases and J by 7 bases, leaving 9 bases between them. This CDR3 region has 13 residues. Germline V gene lookup returns CDR1 MDHEN and CDR2 SYDVKM. The CDR3, as DNA: TGTGCCAGCAGTTTGGCTAGGGGCGGGGAGCTGTTTTTT. It codes for CASSLARGGELFF.

This clone was picked up a small number of times. The chain combines TRBV9 with TRBJ2-1; 8 nucleotides agree with TRBD1. Per germline, CDR1 SGDLS and CDR2 YYNGEE. V gave up 1 base and J gave up 2 bases; unmatched junction bases: 5. The CDR3 is made up of 16 amino acids. The CDR3 region has the DNA TGTGCCAGCAGCGTATCTCTACAGGGGGCCTACAATGAGCAGTTCTTC. Protein: CASSVSLQGAYNEQFF. The full variable domain, its missing parts supplied by reference TRBV9 and TRBJ2-1, is DSGVTQTPKHLITATGQRVTLRCSPRSGDLSVYWYQQSLDQGLQFLIQYYNGEERAKGNILERFSAQQFPDLHSELNLSSLELGDSALYFCASSVSLQGAYNEQFFGPGTRLTVL.

This chain connects TRBV6-1 to TRBJ1-5, with D possibly being TRBD1 (6 bases). V dropped 6 bases and J dropped 9 bases, with 15 bases sitting between them. CDR3 length: 13 amino acids. Germline lookup yields CDR1 MNHNS and CDR2 SASEGT. The CDR3 region is CASRGRGSRPQHF. In nucleotides, the CDR3 is TGTGCCAGCAGAGGCAGGGGAAGTCGGCCCCAGCATTTT.

The chain links TRBV29-1 to TRBJ1-1; no clear D gene. The length of the CDR3 is 12 residues. Germline V gene lookup returns CDR1 SQVTM and CDR2 ANQGSEA. Trimming shortened V by 6 bases and J by 3 bases, and 11 bases separated the two germline ends. In DNA form, the CDR3 reads TGCAGCGTACTGGACGGGGACACTGAAGCTTTCTTT. This sequence encodes CSVLDGDTEAFF.

The chain links TRBV5-4 to TRBJ2-2; 11 positions agree with TRBD1. Germline V gene sequence: CDR1 SGHNT, CDR2 YYREEE (reference sequence). Unmatched junction bases numbered 6, after V lost 0 bases and J lost 5 bases. The CDR3 totals 17 residues. The CDR3 nucleotides read TGTGCCAGCAGCTTGGGGCCAGGGACAGGGGGGACCGGGGAGCTGTTTTTT. Protein sequence: CASSLGPGTGGTGELFF.

V gene TRBV4-3 combines with J gene TRBJ2-7; tentatively, D is TRBD1 (5 bases). V lost 4 bases, J lost 3 bases, and 16 bases lay in between. Germline V CDR1 and CDR2: LGHNA, YSLEER. CDR3 size: 15 residues. The DNA of the CDR3 is TGCGCCAGCAGCCTGTCGACAGTCCTCGGCTACGAGCAGTACTTC. This translates into CASSLSTVLGYEQYF.

The chain recombines TRBV27 with TRBJ1-1, with a possible D match to TRBD1 (5 bases). With 6 bases removed from V and 0 bases from J, the gap between germline ends came to 5 bases. From germline, CDR1 is MNHEY and CDR2 SMNVEV (reference sequence). This CDR3 region has 12 residues. CDR3 DNA sequence: TGTGCCAGCAGGGGGCTGAACACTGAAGCTTTCTTT. It translates to CASRGLNTEAFF.